This TCR beta chain emerged from a study of cytomegalovirus exposure and HLA in healthy donors. Overall study findings and caveats: The study put about 180 TCR beta chains on its list as cytomegalovirus-associated.

The repertoire was sequenced with immunoSEQ multiplex PCR; TCRdb's copy has only in-frame clones and lacks some. The data show 150,000 to 200,000 clones, roughly 83% seen once. On this clone: Its antigen is undetermined.

This CDR3 spans 14 amino acids. Losses at the gene ends were 6 bases for V and 3 bases for J; bases not matched to a gene: 4. The V gene's germline CDR1 is ENHRY and CDR2 SYGVKD. The sequenced sample was PBMCs. J is TRBJ1-1 and V is TRBV10-3; TRBD1 matches at 10 bases. This TCR derives from a man under 40 in good health and CMV-seropositive. The CDR3 region has the DNA TGTGCCATCAGAGGGGACAGGGGTGACACTGAAGCTTTCTTT. It is translated as CAIRGDRGDTEAFF.